These 6 T cell receptor beta chains came from one sample sequenced in a study of cytomegalovirus exposure and HLA in healthy donors. The PCR was carried out with 60 Vbeta primers and 13 Jbeta primers. Produced via immunoSEQ multiplex PCR; TCRdb's table is partial and in-frame only. The repertoire holds about 78,000 clones, 80% seen once, with roughly 30% in the top ten. Sequenced sample: PBMCs. The receptor source for this set is a man aged 50 to 59 in good health and CMV-seropositive.

The chain links TRBV11-2 to TRBJ2-5, with TRBD2 matching 8 bases. The assigned J gene may be wrong: the sequence end matches TRBJ2-7 better. The CDR3 is 17 amino acids. The germline V gene has CDR1 SGHAT and CDR2 FQNNGV. This CDR3 is CASSLGAGGWQSHEQYF. DNA of the CDR3: TGTGCCAGCAGCTTAGGCGCGGGGGGTTGGCAATCCCACGAGCAGTACTTC.

The V and J genes are TRBV5-5 and TRBJ2-7; D possibly corresponds to TRBD1 (6 bases). Germline V lookup: CDR1 SGHKS, CDR2 YYEKEE (reference sequence). V was cut by 7 bases and J by 2 bases, with 16 bases left in between. CDR3 length equals 14 residues. CDR3 in DNA: TGTGCCAGCCGCTCCGGCAGGGGTACCTACGAGCAGTACTTC. Amino acid sequence: CASRSGRGTYEQYF.

J is TRBJ2-2 and V is TRBV23-1; 11 bases are shared with TRBD2. TRBV23-1 is flagged as an ORF with uncertain function. Unmatched junction bases numbered 6, after V lost 2 bases and J lost 7 bases. The CDR3 is made up of 16 amino acids. CDR3: CASSQIAGGPGGELFF. CDR3 coding DNA: TGCGCCAGCAGTCAAATAGCGGGAGGGCCGGGCGGGGAGCTGTTTTTT.

V and J are TRBV9 and TRBJ1-1; D is unclear. Trimming took 0 bases from V and 3 from J, leaving 15 bases between them. The CDR3 consists of 16 residues. CDR1 and CDR2 (germline): SGDLS, YYNGEE. The chain's CDR3 is CASSVAEGGIYTEAFF. The CDR3 DNA sequence: TGTGCCAGCAGCGTAGCTGAGGGAGGGATTTACACTGAAGCTTTCTTT. The entire variable domain, with the rest obtained from reference TRBV9 and TRBJ1-1, is as follows: DSGVTQTPKHLITATGQRVTLRCSPRSGDLSVYWYQQSLDQGLQFLIQYYNGEERAKGNILERFSAQQFPDLHSELNLSSLELGDSALYFCASSVAEGGIYTEAFFGQGTRLTVV.

The chain joins TRBV2 to TRBJ2-5; D possibly corresponds to TRBD1 (6 bases). V was trimmed by 4 bases and J by 5 bases, leaving 11 bases between them. Germline assignment: CDR1 SNHLY and CDR2 FYNNEI. The CDR3 runs to 13 residues. In nucleotides, the CDR3 is TGTGCCAGCAGTGGACAGGTAGAGGAGACCCAGTACTTC. This sequence encodes CASSGQVEETQYF. The variable domain in full, with the rest retrieved from reference TRBV2 and TRBJ2-5, is EPEVTQTPSHQVTQMGQEVILRCVPISNHLYFYWYRQILGQKVEFLVSFYNNEISEKSEIFDDQFSVERPDGSNFTLKIRSTKLEDSAMYFCASSGQVEETQYFGPGTRLLVL.

This chain uses TRBV7-2 with TRBJ1-2; TRBD1 might be the D (5 bases). Trimming removed 5 bases from V and 8 bases from J, with 18 bases in between. CDR3 size: 14 residues. The germline V gene has CDR1 SGHTA and CDR2 FQGNSA. CDR3 nucleotide sequence: TGTGCCAGCAGCCCAGGGCCAGATCGGGCGGGCTACACCTTC. The encoded protein is CASSPGPDRAGYTF.